A selection of T cell receptor beta chains follows, all from one sample in a study of post-analysis software for immune sequencing data. TCRdb ran MiXCR on the PCR reads and lists one entry per CDR3 protein. The table lists about 820,000 distinct CDR3 sequences, under 70% of them singletons. The sequenced material came from blood. These receptors all stem from a girl under 18 with multiple sclerosis. Each CDR3 is given with its conserved first and last residue. A D gene is named only where the DNA matches it firmly. Clone size is not always given. Where it is, it says once, few, many or a class for expanded clones.

d_gene	v_gene	j_gene	abundance	CDR3aa	CDR3nt
TRBD2	TRBV29-1	TRBJ2-1	few	CSLTRLAGVNEQFF	TGCAGCTTGACGAGACTAGCGGGGGTCAATGAGCAGTTCTTC
.	TRBV6-6	TRBJ2-2	.	CASSYSRSPANTGELFF	TGTGCCAGCAGTTACTCGAGGAGCCCCGCGAACACCGGGGAGCTGTTTTTT
TRBD1	TRBV20-1	TRBJ1-2	.	CSAVRQGVNYGYTF	TGCAGTGCTGTCCGACAGGGGGTAAACTATGGCTACACCTTC
.	TRBV5-6	TRBJ1-1	.	CASNRHWGTEAFF	TGTGCCAGCAACCGTCACTGGGGGACTGAAGCTTTCTTT
TRBD1	TRBV6-4	TRBJ2-3	.	CASSAGAGTGGTDTQYF	TGTGCCAGCAGTGCAGGTGCGGGGACAGGAGGCACAGATACGCAGTATTTT
TRBD1	TRBV5-1	TRBJ1-6	.	CASSPGDRQTYSPLHF	TGCGCCAGCAGCCCAGGGGACAGGCAGACTTATTCACCCCTCCACTTT
.	TRBV7-9	TRBJ2-7	few	CASSLGGFDSYEQYF	TGTGCCAGCAGCTTAGGAGGATTCGACTCCTACGAGCAGTACTTC
TRBD1	TRBV15	TRBJ2-3	.	CATSSTGTGRHTDTQYF	TGTGCCACCAGTTCTACCGGGACAGGGCGCCACACAGATACGCAGTATTTT
.	TRBV7-6	TRBJ2-7	few	CASSATGPGDEQYF	TGTGCCAGCAGCGCAACGGGACCAGGCGACGAGCAGTACTTC
.	TRBV10-3	TRBJ1-2	few	CATSGAPNYGYTF	TGTGCCACCTCTGGGGCGCCTAACTATGGCTACACCTTC
TRBD2	TRBV6-6	TRBJ2-3	.	CASSYGGSGSDTQYF	TGTGCCAGCAGTTACGGCGGGAGCGGGTCAGATACGCAGTATTTT
TRBD1	TRBV18	TRBJ1-5	.	CASSPRAWDRGFRLDQPQHF	TGTGCCAGCTCACCACGTGCCTGGGACAGGGGTTTTAGGTTGGATCAGCCCCAGCATTTT
.	TRBV5-1	TRBJ1-2	.	CASSLEGRNYGYTF	TGTGCCAGCAGCTTAGAGGGCAGAAACTATGGCTACACCTTC
.	TRBV20-1	TRBJ2-2	.	CSATLHANTGELFF	TGCAGTGCTACATTACACGCGAACACCGGGGAGCTGTTTTTT
.	TRBV4-2	TRBJ2-7	.	CASSQAGDSTYEQYF	TGTGCCAGCAGCCAAGCGGGGGACAGCACCTACGAGCAGTACTTC
TRBD1	TRBV6-5	TRBJ1-1	.	CASSWTGINTKAFF	TGTGCCAGCAGTTGGACAGGGATCAACACTAAAGCTTTCTTT
TRBD2	TRBV6-5	TRBJ2-5	few	CASQTAGERNQETQYF	TGTGCCAGCCAAACGGCGGGAGAGAGAAACCAAGAGACCCAGTACTTC
TRBD2	TRBV10-3	TRBJ2-6	.	CAISRTSGTGANVLTF	TGTGCCATCAGTAGGACTAGCGGGACTGGGGCCAACGTCCTGACTTTC
TRBD2	TRBV12-3/TRBV12-4	TRBJ2-7	few	CASSLYNRLAGIGGTAYEQYF	TGTGCCAGCAGTCTTTACAACCGACTAGCGGGAATTGGTGGGACAGCCTACGAGCAGTACTTC
TRBD1	TRBV6-2/TRBV6-3	TRBJ2-7	many	CASSYDRTGDPTAYEQYF	TGTGCCAGCAGTTACGATAGGACAGGGGACCCCACAGCCTACGAGCAGTACTTC
.	TRBV7-3	TRBJ2-3	few	CASSLRPGPWRGDTQYF	TGTGCCAGCAGCCTCCGGCCGGGACCCTGGCGGGGAGATACGCAGTATTTT
.	TRBV7-9	TRBJ2-5	.	CASSSYQDRETQYF	TGTGCCAGCAGCTCGTACCAAGATAGGGAGACCCAGTACTTC
.	TRBV5-1	TRBJ1-1	.	CASRDPGTQLRAFF	TGCGCCAGCAGGGACCCCGGGACCCAGCTTAGGGCTTTCTTT
.	TRBV12-3/TRBV12-4	TRBJ2-5	.	CASSGARAGETQYF	TGTGCCAGCAGCGGGGCAAGGGCGGGAGAGACCCAGTACTTC
.	TRBV5-1	TRBJ2-1	.	CASSLNTGLVYNEQFF	TGCGCCAGCAGCCTAAACACGGGACTGGTCTACAATGAGCAGTTCTTC
.	TRBV20-1	TRBJ2-7	.	CSGGPQVDEQYF	TGCAGTGGGGGACCACAGGTAGACGAGCAGTACTTC
TRBD1	TRBV6-6	TRBJ1-1	few	CASSYSKQGLNTEAFF	TGTGCCAGCAGTTACTCGAAACAGGGGTTGAACACTGAAGCTTTCTTT
TRBD1	TRBV5-1	TRBJ2-5	few	CAASQAAGGIKTQYF	TGCGCCGCATCCCAAGCGGCAGGGGGCATCAAGACCCAGTACTTC
.	TRBV28	TRBJ1-2	.	CASSSRPISNYGYTF	TGTGCCAGCAGTTCTCGACCGATTTCAAACTATGGCTACACCTTC
.	TRBV21-1	TRBJ2-5	.	CASSKYRGKETQYF	TGTGCCAGCAGCAAATATAGGGGGAAAGAGACCCAGTACTTC
.	TRBV7-7	TRBJ2-5	.	CASSQDRLGQTQYF	TGTGCCAGCAGCCAAGACAGGCTCGGGCAGACCCAGTACTTC
.	TRBV20-1	TRBJ1-5	once	CSASLGQDNQPQHF	TGCAGTGCTAGTCTCGGCCAAGACAATCAGCCCCAGCATTTT
.	TRBV6-5	TRBJ2-7	many	CASSYSIGGYEQYF	TGTGCCAGCAGTTACTCGATTGGTGGCTACGAGCAGTACTTC
.	TRBV18	TRBJ2-1	few	CANSPGTQARGQFF	TGTGCCAACTCACCCGGGACCCAGGCACGCGGGCAGTTCTTC
.	TRBV20-1	TRBJ2-5	.	CSARDPGGSQETQYF	TGCAGTGCTAGAGACCCCGGAGGTAGCCAAGAGACCCAGTACTTC
TRBD1	TRBV4-1	TRBJ1-6	few	CASRSGQVDYNSPLHF	TGCGCCAGCAGATCCGGACAGGTCGACTATAATTCACCCCTCCACTTT
TRBD2	TRBV7-7	TRBJ2-5	few	CASSKGLAGRETQYF	TGTGCTAGCAGCAAGGGACTAGCGGGAAGGGAGACCCAGTACTTC
.	TRBV7-3	TRBJ2-5	.	CASSVNGFQETQYF	TGTGCCAGCAGCGTAAACGGCTTCCAAGAGACCCAGTACTTC
.	TRBV29-1	TRBJ1-2	.	CSVAETWADGYTF	TGCAGCGTTGCGGAGACCTGGGCGGATGGCTACACCTTC
.	TRBV5-1	TRBJ2-2	once	CASSFEFTGELFF	TGCGCCAGCAGCTTTGAGTTTACCGGGGAGCTGTTTTTT
.	TRBV29-1	TRBJ2-7	.	CSVRNRVSYEQYF	TGCAGCGTTCGAAACAGGGTATCCTACGAGCAGTACTTC
TRBD2	TRBV20-1	TRBJ2-5	.	CSARVSDSAGAETQYF	TGCAGTGCTAGAGTTTCGGACTCGGCGGGAGCAGAGACCCAGTACTTC
TRBD2	TRBV3-1	TRBJ2-1	.	CASSRRSSGKWNEQFF	TGTGCCAGCAGCCGACGGAGTAGCGGGAAGTGGAATGAGCAGTTCTTC
.	TRBV20-1	TRBJ2-7	.	CSASIGIEQYF	TGCAGTGCTAGTATTGGGATAGAGCAGTACTTC
TRBD1	TRBV10-3	TRBJ1-5	.	CAISGGDRNNQPQHF	TGTGCCATCAGCGGGGGGGACAGAAACAATCAGCCCCAGCATTTT
TRBD2	TRBV20-1	TRBJ2-1	few	CSAITSASGGNEQFF	TGCAGTGCTATCACGTCGGCTAGCGGGGGAAATGAGCAGTTCTTC
TRBD1	TRBV10-3	TRBJ2-1	.	CAISERQGDEQFF	TGTGCCATCAGTGAGCGACAGGGTGATGAGCAGTTCTTC
.	TRBV6-5	TRBJ2-7	.	CASSYKITAKSSYEQYF	TGTGCCAGCAGTTATAAGATTACAGCCAAAAGCTCCTACGAGCAGTACTTC
TRBD2	TRBV25-1	TRBJ2-7	.	CASSEGASGGHYEQYF	TGTGCCAGCAGTGAAGGGGCTAGCGGAGGTCACTACGAGCAGTACTTC
TRBD1	TRBV14	TRBJ1-1	.	CASSYPGTGLTEAFF	TGTGCCAGCAGCTATCCCGGGACAGGGCTCACTGAAGCTTTCTTT
.	TRBV6-5	TRBJ2-7	.	CASSYSIPSRSPGREQYF	TGTGCCAGCAGTTACTCAATTCCCTCCCGAAGCCCGGGGCGCGAGCAGTACTTC
.	TRBV5-1	TRBJ2-1	.	CASSLTTRASGRVHEQFF	TGCGCCAGCAGCTTGACCACCCGGGCCTCTGGGCGGGTCCATGAGCAGTTCTTC
TRBD2	TRBV6-5	TRBJ2-1	.	CASSYKRGSYNEQFF	TGTGCCAGCAGTTATAAGCGGGGATCCTACAATGAGCAGTTCTTC
.	TRBV7-9	TRBJ2-7	.	CASSSDRRAGYEQYF	TGTGCCAGCAGCTCGGACCGTCGGGCTGGCTACGAGCAGTACTTC